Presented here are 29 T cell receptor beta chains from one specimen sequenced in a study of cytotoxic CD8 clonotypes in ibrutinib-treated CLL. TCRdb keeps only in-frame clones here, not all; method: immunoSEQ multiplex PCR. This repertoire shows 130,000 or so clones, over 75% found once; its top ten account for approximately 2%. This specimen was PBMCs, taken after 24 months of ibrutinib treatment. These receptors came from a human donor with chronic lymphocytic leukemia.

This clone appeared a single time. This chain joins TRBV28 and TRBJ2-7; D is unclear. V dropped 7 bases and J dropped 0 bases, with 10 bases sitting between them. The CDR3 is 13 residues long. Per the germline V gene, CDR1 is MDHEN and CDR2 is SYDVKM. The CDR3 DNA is TGTGCCAGCAAAGGCCCAAGCTCCTACGAGCAGTACTTC. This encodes CASKGPSSYEQYF.

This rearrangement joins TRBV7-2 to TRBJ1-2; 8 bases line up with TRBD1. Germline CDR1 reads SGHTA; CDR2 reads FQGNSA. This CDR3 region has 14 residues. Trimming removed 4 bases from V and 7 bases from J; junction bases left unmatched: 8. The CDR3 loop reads CASSSLPGGTGYTF. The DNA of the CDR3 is TGTGCCAGCAGCTCCTTACCAGGGGGCACTGGCTACACCTTC. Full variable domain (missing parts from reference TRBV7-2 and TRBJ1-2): GAGVSQSPSNKVTEKGKDVELRCDPISGHTALYWYRQSLGQGLEFLIYFQGNSAPDKSGLPSDRFSAERTGGSVSTLTIQRTQQEDSAVYLCASSSLPGGTGYTFGSGTRLTVV.

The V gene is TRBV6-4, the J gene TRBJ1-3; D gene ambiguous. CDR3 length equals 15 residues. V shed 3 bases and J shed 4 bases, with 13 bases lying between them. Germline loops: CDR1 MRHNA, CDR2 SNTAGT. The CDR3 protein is CASSDPSSGGNTIYF. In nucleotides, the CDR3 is TGTGCCAGCAGTGATCCCAGCAGCGGAGGAAACACCATATATTTT.

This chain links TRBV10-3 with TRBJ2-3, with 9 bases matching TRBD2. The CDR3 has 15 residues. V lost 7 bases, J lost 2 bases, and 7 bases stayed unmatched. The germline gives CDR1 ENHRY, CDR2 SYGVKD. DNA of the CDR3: TGTGCCATCAACCCGACTAGCGGAATCACAGATACGCAGTATTTT. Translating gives CAINPTSGITDTQYF.

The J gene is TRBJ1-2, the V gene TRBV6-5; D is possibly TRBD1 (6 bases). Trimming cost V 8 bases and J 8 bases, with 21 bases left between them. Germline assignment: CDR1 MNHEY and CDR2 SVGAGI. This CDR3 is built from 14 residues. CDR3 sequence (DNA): TGTGCCAGCGCAGGGCTCCAGGGGAGGGTGGGCTACACCTTC. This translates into CASAGLQGRVGYTF.

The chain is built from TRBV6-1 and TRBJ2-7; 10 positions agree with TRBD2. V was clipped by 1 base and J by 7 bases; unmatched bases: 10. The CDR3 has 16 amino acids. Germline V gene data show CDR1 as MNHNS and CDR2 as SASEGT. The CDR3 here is CASSEGTSGLGVEQYF. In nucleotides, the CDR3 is TGTGCCAGCAGTGAAGGGACTAGCGGCCTCGGGGTAGAGCAGTACTTC.

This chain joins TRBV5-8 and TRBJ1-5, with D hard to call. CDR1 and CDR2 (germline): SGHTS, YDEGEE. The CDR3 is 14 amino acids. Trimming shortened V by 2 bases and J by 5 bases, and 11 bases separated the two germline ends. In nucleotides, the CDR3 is TGTGCCAGCAGCTTAGGTCTGAGGTATCAGCCCCAGCATTTT. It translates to CASSLGLRYQPQHF.

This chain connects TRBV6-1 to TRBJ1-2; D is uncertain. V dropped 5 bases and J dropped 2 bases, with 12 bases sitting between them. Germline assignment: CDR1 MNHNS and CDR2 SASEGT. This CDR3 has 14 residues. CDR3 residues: CASSLGPFNYGYTF. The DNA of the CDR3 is TGTGCCAGCAGTCTAGGACCGTTCAACTATGGCTACACCTTC.

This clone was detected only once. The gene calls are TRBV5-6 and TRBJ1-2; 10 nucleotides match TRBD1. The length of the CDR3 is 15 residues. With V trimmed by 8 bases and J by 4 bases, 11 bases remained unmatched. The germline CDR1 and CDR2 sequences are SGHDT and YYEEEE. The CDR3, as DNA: TGTGCCAGTTCCTACTCGGACAGGGGGTTCTATGGCTACACCTTC. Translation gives CASSYSDRGFYGYTF. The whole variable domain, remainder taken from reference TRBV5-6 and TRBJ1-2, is DAGVTQSPTHLIKTRGQQVTLRCSPKSGHDTVSWYQQALGQGPQFIFQYYEEEERQRGNFPDRFSGHQFPNYSSELNVNALLLGDSALYLCASSYSDRGFYGYTFGSGTRLTVV.

The CDR3 nucleotides read TGCGCCAGCAGCCAAGGGACAGGGGGTGTAGGTAGTGGCTACACCTTC. It codes for CASSQGTGGVGSGYTF. The rearrangement joins TRBV4-3 to TRBJ1-2, with TRBD1 identical over 10 bases. Germline trimming cut 1 base from V and 7 bases from J; bases unmatched to any gene: 9. CDR3 length: 16 residues. CDR1 LGHNA and CDR2 YSLEER come from the germline V gene.

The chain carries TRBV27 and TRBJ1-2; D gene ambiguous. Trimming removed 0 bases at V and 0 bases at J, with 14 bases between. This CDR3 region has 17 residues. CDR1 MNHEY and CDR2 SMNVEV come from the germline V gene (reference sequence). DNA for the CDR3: TGTGCCAGCAGTTTATCGTCCAGGAGGGAGGCTAACTATGGCTACACCTTC. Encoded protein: CASSLSSRREANYGYTF.

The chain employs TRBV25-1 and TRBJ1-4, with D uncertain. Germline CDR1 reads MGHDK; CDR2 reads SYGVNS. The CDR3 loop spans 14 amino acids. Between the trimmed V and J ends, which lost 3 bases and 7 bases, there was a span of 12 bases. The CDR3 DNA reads TGTGCCAGCAGTGACGGACTCTTTGTTGAAAAACTGTTTTTT. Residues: CASSDGLFVEKLFF.

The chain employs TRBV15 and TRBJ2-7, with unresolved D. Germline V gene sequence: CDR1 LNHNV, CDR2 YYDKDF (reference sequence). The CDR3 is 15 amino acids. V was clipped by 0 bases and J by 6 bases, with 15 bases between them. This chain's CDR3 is CATSRDAATPGEQYF. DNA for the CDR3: TGTGCCACCAGCAGAGATGCGGCCACCCCTGGCGAGCAGTACTTC. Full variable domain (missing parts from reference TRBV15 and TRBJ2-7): DAMVIQNPRYQVTQFGKPVTLSCSQTLNHNVMYWYQQKSSQAPKLLFHYYDKDFNNEADTPDNFQSRRPNTSFCFLDIRSPGLGDTAMYLCATSRDAATPGEQYFGPGTRLTVT.

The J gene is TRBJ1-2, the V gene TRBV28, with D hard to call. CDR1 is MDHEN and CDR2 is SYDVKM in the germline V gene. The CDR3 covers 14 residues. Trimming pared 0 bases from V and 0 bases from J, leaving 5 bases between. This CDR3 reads CASSLWNSNYGYTF. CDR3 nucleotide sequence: TGTGCCAGCAGTTTATGGAACTCTAACTATGGCTACACCTTC.

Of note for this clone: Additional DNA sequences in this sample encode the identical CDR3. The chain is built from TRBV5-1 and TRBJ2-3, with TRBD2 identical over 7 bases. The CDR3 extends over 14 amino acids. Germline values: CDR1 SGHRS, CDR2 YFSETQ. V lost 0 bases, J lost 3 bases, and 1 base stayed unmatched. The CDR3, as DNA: TGCGCCAGCAGCTTGGGCGGGGGTACAGATACGCAGTATTTT. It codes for CASSLGGGTDTQYF.

For the CDR3, the DNA is TGTGCCAGCAGCTTAGGAGCAGGGGGTAAAGGTGGTGAAGCTTTCTTT. Protein product: CASSLGAGGKGGEAFF. The chain recombines TRBV11-3 with TRBJ1-1; TRBD1 aligns across 7 bases. The CDR3 extends over 16 amino acids. V was pared by 1 base and J by 7 bases, with 12 bases of the junction left unmatched. Germline values: CDR1 SGHNT, CDR2 YENEEA.

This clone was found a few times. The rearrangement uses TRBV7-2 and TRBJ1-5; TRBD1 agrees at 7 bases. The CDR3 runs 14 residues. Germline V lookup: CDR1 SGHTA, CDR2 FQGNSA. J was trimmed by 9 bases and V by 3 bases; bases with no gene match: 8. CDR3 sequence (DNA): TGTGCCAGCAGCTTGGGACAGACGCAGGGGCCCCAGCATTTT. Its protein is CASSLGQTQGPQHF.

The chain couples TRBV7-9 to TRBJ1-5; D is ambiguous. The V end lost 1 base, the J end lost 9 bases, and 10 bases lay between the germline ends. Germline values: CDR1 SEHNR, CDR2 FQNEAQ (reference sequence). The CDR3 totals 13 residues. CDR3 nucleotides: TGTGCCAGCAGCTTAGATGGTGGACGGCCCCAGCATTTT. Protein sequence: CASSLDGGRPQHF. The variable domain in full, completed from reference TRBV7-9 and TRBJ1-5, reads DTGVSQNPRHKITKRGQNVTFRCDPISEHNRLYWYRQTLGQGPEFLTYFQNEAQLEKSRLLSDRFSAERPKGSFSTLEIQRTEQGDSAMYLCASSLDGGRPQHFGDGTRLSIL.

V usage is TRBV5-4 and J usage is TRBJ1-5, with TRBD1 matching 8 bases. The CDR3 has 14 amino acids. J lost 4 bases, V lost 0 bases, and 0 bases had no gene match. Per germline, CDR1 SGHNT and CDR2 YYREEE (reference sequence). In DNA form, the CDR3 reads TGTGCCAGCAGCTTGGACAGGGGGAATCAGCCCCAGCATTTT. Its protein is CASSLDRGNQPQHF.

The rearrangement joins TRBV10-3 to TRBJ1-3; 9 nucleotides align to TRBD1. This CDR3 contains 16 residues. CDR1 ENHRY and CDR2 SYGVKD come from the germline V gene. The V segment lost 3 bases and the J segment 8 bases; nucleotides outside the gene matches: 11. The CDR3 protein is CAISDIGTGPTDTIYF. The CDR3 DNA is TGTGCCATCAGTGACATTGGGACAGGGCCCACGGACACCATATATTTT.

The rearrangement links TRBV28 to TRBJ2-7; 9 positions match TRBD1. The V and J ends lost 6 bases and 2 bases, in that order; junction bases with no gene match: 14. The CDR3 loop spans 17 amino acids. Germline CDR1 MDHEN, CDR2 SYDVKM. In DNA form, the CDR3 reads TGTGCCAGCAGAACCGTACGAGGGACAGGGCTCCCCTACGAGCAGTACTTC. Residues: CASRTVRGTGLPYEQYF.

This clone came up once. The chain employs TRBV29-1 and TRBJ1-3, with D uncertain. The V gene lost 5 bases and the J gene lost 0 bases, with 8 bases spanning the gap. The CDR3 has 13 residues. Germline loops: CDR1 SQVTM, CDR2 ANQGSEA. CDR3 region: CSVKMSSGNTIYF. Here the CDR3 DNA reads TGCAGCGTTAAGATGAGCTCTGGAAACACCATATATTTT.

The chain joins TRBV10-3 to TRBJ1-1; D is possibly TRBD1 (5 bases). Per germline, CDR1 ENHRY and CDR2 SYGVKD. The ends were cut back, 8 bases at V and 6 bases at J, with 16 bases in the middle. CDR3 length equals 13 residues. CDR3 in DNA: TGTGCCATCGGAGAGGGACCATCCTCTGAAGCTTTCTTT. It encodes CAIGEGPSSEAFF.

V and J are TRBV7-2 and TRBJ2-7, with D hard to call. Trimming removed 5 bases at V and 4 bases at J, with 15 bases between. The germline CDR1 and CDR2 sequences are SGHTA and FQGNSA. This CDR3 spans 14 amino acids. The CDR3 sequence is CASSHFGLSYEQYF. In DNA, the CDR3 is TGTGCCAGCAGCCATTTTGGTCTAAGTTACGAGCAGTACTTC.

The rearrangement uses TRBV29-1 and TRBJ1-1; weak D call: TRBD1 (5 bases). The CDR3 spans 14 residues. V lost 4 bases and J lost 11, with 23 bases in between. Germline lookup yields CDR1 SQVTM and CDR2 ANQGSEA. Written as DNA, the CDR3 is TGCAGCGTTGCCCCCCTAGCGGGGCAGTCGGAGGCTTTCTTT. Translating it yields CSVAPLAGQSEAFF. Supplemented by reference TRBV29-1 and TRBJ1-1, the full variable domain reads SAVISQKPSRDICQRGTSLTIQCQVDSQVTMMFWYRQQPGQSLTLIATANQGSEATYESGFVIDKFPISRPNLTFSTLTVSNMSPEDSSIYLCSVAPLAGQSEAFFGQGTRLTVV.

This chain's CDR3 is CASSLAVSGRAYEQYF. The CDR3, as DNA: TGTGCCAGCAGCTTGGCCGTCAGCGGGAGGGCCTACGAGCAGTACTTC. The rearrangement joins TRBV5-6 to TRBJ2-7, with 10 bases matching TRBD2. The CDR3 is made up of 16 amino acids. Germline V gene sequence: CDR1 SGHDT, CDR2 YYEEEE. J lost 2 bases, V lost 0 bases, and 5 bases had no gene match. The variable domain in full, with the rest retrieved from reference TRBV5-6 and TRBJ2-7, is DAGVTQSPTHLIKTRGQQVTLRCSPKSGHDTVSWYQQALGQGPQFIFQYYEEEERQRGNFPDRFSGHQFPNYSSELNVNALLLGDSALYLCASSLAVSGRAYEQYFGPGTRLTVT.

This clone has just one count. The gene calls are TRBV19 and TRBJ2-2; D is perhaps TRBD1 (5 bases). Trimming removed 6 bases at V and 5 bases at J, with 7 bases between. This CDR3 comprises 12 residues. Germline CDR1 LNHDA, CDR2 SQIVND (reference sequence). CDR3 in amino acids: CASRQGTGELFF. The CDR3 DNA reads TGTGCCAGTAGGCAGGGAACCGGGGAGCTGTTTTTT.

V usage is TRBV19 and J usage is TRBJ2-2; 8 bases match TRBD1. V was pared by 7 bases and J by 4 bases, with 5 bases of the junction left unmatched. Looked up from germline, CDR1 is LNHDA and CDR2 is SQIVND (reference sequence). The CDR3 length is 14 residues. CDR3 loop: CASKQGASTGELFF. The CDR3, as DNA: TGTGCCAGTAAGCAGGGGGCCAGCACCGGGGAGCTGTTTTTT.

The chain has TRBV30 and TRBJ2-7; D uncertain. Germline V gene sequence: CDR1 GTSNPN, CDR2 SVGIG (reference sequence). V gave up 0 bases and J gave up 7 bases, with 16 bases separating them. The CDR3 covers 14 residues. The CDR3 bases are TGTGCCTGGAGTGTATCACCCCGATTAGATGAGCAGTACTTC. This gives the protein CAWSVSPRLDEQYF.